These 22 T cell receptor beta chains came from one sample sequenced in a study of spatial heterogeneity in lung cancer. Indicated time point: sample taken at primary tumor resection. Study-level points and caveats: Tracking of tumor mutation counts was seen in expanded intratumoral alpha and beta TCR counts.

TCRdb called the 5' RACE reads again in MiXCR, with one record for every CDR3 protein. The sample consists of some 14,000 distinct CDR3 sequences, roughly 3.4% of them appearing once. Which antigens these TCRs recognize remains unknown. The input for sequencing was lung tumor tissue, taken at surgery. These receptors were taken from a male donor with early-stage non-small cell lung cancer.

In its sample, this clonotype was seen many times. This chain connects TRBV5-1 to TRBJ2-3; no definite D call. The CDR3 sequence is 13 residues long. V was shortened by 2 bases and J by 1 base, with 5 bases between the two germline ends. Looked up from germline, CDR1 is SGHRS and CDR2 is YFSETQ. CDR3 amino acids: CASSFGCTDTQYF. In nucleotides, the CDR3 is TGCGCCAGCAGCTTCGGATGCACAGATACGCAGTATTTT. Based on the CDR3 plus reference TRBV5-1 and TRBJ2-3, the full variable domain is KAGVTQTPRYLIKTRGQQVTLSCSPISGHRSVSWYQQTPGQGLQFLFEYFSETQRNKGNFPGRFSGRQFSNSRSEMNVSTLELGDSALYLCASSFGCTDTQYFGPGTRLTVL.

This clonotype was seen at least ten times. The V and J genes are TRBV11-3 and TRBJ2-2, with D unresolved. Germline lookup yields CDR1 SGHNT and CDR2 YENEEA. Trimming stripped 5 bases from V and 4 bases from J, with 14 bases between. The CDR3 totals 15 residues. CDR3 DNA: TGTGCCAGCAGCGGAACGGACGGACCCACCGGGGAGCTGTTTTTT. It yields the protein CASSGTDGPTGELFF.

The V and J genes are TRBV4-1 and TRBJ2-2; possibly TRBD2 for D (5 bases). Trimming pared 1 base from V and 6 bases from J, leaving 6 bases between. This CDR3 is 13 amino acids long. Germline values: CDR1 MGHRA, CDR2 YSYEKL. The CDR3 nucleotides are TGCGCCAGCAGCCAAGTCGGGGCCGGGGAGCTGTTTTTT. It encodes CASSQVGAGELFF.

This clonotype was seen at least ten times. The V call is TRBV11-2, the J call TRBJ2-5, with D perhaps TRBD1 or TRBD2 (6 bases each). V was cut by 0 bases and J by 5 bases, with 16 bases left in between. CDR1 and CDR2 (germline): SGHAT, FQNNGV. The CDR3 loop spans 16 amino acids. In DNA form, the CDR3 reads TGTGCCAGCAGCTTAGAAGGGGGAGGCCTCCCCGAGACCCAGTACTTC. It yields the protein CASSLEGGGLPETQYF. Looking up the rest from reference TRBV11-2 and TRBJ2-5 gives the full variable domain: EAGVAQSPRYKIIEKRQSVAFWCNPISGHATLYWYQQILGQGPKLLIQFQNNGVVDDSQLPKDRFSAERLKGVDSTLKIQPAKLEDSAVYLCASSLEGGGLPETQYFGPGTRLLVL.

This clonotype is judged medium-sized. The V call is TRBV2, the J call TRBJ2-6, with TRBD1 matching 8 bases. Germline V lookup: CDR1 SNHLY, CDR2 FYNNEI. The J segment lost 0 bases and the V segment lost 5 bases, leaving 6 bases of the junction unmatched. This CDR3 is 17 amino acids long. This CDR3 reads CASSYTGGSSGANVLTF. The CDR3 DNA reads TGTGCCAGCAGTTACACAGGGGGAAGCTCTGGGGCCAACGTCCTGACTTTC.

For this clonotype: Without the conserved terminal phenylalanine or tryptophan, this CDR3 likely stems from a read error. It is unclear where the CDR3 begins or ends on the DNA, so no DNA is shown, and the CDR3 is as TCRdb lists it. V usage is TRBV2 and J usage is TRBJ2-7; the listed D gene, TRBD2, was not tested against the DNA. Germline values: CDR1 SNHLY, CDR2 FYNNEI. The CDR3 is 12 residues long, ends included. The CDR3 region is CASSAGLAGGRL.

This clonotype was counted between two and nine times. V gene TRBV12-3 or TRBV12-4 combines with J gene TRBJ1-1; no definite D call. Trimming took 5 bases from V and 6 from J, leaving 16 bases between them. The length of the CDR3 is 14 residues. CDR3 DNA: TGTGCCAGCAGTAAGACCACCCGTGGGGCTGAAGCTTTCTTT. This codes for CASSKTTRGAEAFF.

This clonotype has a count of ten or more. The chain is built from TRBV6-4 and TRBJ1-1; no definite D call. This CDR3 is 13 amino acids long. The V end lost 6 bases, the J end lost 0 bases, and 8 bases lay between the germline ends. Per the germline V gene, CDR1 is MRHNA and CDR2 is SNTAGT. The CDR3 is CASSAMVNTEAFF. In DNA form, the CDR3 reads TGTGCCAGCAGCGCGATGGTGAACACTGAAGCTTTCTTT.

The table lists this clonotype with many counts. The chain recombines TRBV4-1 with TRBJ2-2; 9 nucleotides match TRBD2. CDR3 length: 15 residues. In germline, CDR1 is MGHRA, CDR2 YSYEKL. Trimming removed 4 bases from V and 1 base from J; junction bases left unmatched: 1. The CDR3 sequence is CASSLSGRNTGELFF. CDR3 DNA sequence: TGCGCCAGCAGCCTTAGCGGGAGGAACACCGGGGAGCTGTTTTTT.

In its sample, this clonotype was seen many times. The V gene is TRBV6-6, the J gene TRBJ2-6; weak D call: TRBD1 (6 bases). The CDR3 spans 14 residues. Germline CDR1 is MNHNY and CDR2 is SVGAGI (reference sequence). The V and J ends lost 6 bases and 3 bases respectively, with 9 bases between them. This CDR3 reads CASRNRVGANVLTF. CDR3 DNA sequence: TGTGCCAGCAGGAACAGGGTTGGGGCCAACGTCCTGACTTTC.

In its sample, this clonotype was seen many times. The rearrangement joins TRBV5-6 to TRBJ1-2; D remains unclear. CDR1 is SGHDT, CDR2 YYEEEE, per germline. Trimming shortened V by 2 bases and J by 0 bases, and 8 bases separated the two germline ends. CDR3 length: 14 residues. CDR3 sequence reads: CASSFGQANYGYTF. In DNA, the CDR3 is TGTGCCAGCAGCTTCGGGCAAGCTAACTATGGCTACACCTTC.

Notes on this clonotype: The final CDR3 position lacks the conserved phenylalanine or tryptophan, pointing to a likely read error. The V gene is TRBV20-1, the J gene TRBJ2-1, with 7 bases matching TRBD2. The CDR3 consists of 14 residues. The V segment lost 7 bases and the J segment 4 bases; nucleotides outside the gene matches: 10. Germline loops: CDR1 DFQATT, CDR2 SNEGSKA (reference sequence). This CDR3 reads CSVISSGPYNEQFL. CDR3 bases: TGCAGTGTTATCTCTAGCGGACCTTACAATGAGCAGTTCCTC.

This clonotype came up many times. In nucleotides, the CDR3 is TGTGCCAGCAGCTTCAATACAAACACCGGGGAGCTGTTTTTT. This gives the protein CASSFNTNTGELFF. The rearrangement links TRBV7-3 to TRBJ2-2; no clear D gene. The CDR3 sequence is 14 residues long. V was cut by 3 bases and J by 2 bases, with 7 bases left in between. CDR1 and CDR2 (germline): SGHTA, FQGTGA.

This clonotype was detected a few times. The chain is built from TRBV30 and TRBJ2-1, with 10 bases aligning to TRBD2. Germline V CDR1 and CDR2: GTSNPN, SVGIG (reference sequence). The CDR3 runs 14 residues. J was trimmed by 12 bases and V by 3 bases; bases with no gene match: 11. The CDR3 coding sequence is TGTGCCTGGAGAGTTCCGGGACTAGCGCCCGGGCAGTTCTTC. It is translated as CAWRVPGLAPGQFF. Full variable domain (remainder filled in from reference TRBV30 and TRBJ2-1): SQTIHQWPATLVQPVGSPLSLECTVEGTSNPNLYWYRQAAGRGLQLLFYSVGIGQISSEVPQNLSASRPQDRQFILSSKKLLLSDSGFYLCAWRVPGLAPGQFFGPGTRLTVL.

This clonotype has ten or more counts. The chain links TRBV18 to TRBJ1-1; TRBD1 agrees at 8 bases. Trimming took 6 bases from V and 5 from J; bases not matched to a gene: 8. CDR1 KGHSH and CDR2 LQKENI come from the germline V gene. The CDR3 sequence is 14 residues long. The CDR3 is CASSPTGARTEAFF. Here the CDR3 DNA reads TGTGCCAGCTCGCCGACAGGGGCGAGAACTGAAGCTTTCTTT. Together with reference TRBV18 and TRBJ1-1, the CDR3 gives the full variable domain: NAGVMQNPRHLVRRRGQEARLRCSPMKGHSHVYWYRQLPEEGLKFMVYLQKENIIDESGMPKERFSAEFPKEGPSILRIQQVVRGDSAAYFCASSPTGARTEAFFGQGTRLTVV.

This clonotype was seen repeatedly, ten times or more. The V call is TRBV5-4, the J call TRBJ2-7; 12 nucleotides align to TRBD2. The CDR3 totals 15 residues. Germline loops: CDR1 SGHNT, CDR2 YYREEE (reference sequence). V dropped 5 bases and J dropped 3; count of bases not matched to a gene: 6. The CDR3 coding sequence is TGTGCCAGCAGATCCGGACTAGCGGGAAACTACGAGCAGTACTTC. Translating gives CASRSGLAGNYEQYF.

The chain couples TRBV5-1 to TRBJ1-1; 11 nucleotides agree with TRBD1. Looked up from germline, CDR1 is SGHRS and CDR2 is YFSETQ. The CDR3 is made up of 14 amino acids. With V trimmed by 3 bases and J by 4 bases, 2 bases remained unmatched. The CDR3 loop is CASSWDRGSTEAFF. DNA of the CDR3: TGCGCCAGCAGCTGGGACAGGGGGAGCACTGAAGCTTTCTTT.

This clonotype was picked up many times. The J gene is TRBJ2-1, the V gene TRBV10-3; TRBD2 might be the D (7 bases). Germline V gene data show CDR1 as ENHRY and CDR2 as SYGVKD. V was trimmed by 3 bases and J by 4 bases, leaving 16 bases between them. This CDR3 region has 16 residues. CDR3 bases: TGTGCCATCAGTGACCCCGGGGGGCATACATACAATGAGCAGTTCTTC. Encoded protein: CAISDPGGHTYNEQFF.

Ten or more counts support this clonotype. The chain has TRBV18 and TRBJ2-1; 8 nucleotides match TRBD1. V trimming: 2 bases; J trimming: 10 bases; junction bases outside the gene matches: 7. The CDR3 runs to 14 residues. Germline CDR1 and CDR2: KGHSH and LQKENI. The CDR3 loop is CASSPGIRDREQFF. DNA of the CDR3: TGTGCCAGCTCACCAGGAATCCGGGACAGGGAGCAGTTCTTC.

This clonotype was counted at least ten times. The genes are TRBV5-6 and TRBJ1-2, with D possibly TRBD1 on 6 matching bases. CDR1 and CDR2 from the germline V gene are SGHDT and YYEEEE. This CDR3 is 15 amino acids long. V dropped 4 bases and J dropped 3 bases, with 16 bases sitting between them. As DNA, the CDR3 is TGTGCCAGCAGCAGTAGACAGGAACCCTACTATGGCTACACCTTC. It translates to CASSSRQEPYYGYTF.

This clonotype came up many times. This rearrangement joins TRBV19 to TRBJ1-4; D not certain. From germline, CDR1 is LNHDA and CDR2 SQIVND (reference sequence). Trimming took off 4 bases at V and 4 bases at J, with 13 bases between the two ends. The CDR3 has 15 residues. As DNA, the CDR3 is TGTGCCAGTAGTACTTGGACGGGGAGTAATGAAAAACTGTTTTTT. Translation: CASSTWTGSNEKLFF.

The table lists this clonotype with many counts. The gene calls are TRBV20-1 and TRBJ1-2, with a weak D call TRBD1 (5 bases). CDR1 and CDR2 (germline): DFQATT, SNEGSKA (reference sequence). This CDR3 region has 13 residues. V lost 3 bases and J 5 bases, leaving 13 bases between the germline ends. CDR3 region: CSASVTEAYGYTF. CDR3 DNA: TGCAGTGCTAGCGTGACAGAAGCTTATGGCTACACCTTC.